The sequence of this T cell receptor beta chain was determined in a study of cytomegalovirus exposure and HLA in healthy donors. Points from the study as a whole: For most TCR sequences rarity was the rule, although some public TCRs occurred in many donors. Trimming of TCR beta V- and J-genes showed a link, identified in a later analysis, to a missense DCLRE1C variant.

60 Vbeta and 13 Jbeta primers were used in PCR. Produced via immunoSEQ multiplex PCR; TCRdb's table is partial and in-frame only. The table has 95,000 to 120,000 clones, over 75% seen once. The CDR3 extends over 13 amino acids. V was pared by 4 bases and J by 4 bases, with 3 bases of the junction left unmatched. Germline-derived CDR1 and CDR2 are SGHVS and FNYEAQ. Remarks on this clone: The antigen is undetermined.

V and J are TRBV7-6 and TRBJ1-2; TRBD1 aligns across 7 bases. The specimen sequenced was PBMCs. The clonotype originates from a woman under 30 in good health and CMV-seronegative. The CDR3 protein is CASSSQGRYGYTF. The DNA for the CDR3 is TGTGCCAGCAGCTCACAGGGGCGCTATGGCTACACCTTC.